This T cell receptor beta chain is from a study of T cell responses to AZD1222 COVID-19 vaccine listed by TCRdb under 2021. Regarding the study in general: A total of just over 230 trial participants underwent TCR sequencing, of whom more than 200 had received two doses of AZD1222 and some 25 had received two doses of the MenACWY control vaccine. Trial participants were enrolled by age into subgroups of 18-55, 56-69 and 70-plus years, and roughly 160, 29 and 62 TCR-sequenced participants, respectively, were included in these subgroups.

The paper as a whole reports these results and caveats: No day 14 peak-response samples were available, so repertoires were characterized only after the peak T cell response. Nearly half of unique spike-specific TCRs reportedly recognized epitopes outside regions mutated in the B.1.351 and B.1.1.7 variants. The whole spike protein was spanned by vaccine-associated CD4 TCRs, and dominant responses were seen in regions 160-218 and 743-854. After two AZD1222 doses, both the breadth and the depth of spike-specific TCRs were significantly higher than at day 0 and than in MenACWY recipients. In the small 56-69-year group, the increase in depth fell short of significance, most likely because of low power. Participants were mostly white British and included more females than males, and it was suggested by the authors that clonal diversity may have been underestimated. Conclusions about previously exposed vaccinees are limited, since just six AZD1222 recipients were seropositive for SARS-CoV-2 at baseline.

The CDR3 regions of human TCRbeta chains were subjected to immunosequencing. Regarding the original processing steps: TCRs in the repertoires were compared against a reference library of SARS-CoV-2-specific TCRs that had been generated with the MIRA antigen-specificity platform. Breadth meant the fraction of unique TCRs that were SARS-CoV-2-associated, whereas depth meant the fraction of total T cells that were SARS-CoV-2-associated. Using the MIRA data, every spike-specific TCR was mapped to the spike region that the TCR reacted to and assigned to either a CD4 or a CD8 class. Log10-transformed breadth and depth values were compared by one-way ANOVA with Sidak's multiple comparisons tests. This is the immuneACCESS table as TCRdb keeps it, with only in-frame sequences that have V and J called. A part of the clones is gone; compared with another copy, unresolved V genes explain less than half, and the rest is unexplained. V, J and clone size were drawn from that table, and D and trimming were deduced from the DNA. The sample profile shows about 200,000 clones; just over 90% of them were found once. In total, the top ten clones hold 3.6% of the sample.

The CDR3 numbers 15 residues from cysteine through phenylalanine. CDR3 DNA only is kept here, 45 bases in frame from base 1. CDR1 and CDR2, looked up from the germline V gene (reference sequence), are SEHNR and FQNEAQ. V is reduced by 5 bases and J by 4 bases, leaving a spacing of 17 bases between them. This sample's time point label indicates: about 28 days (+/-7) after the second vaccine dose. The treatment or condition label of this sample denotes: meningococcal conjugate vaccine given as trial control. Samples from vaccinated people were obtained from the UK trials COV001 and COV002, which included a single-blind randomized controlled phase 2/3 trial of AZD1222 (ChAdOx1 nCoV-19) in healthy adults. For TCRbeta chain sequencing, PBMC samples from trial participants were taken at day 0 and at day 28 after the second dose. In regard to this clone: This receptor's antigen is unknown. Per-base qualities were not stored, and no clone one base away is much larger.

The clonotype originates from an adult who received the MenACWY meningococcal vaccine as a control. The sequence links TRBV7-9 to TRBJ1-2, with no D gene named confidently. The starting material was peripheral blood, obtained 28 days after the second dose of the MenACWY control vaccine. The CDR3 protein sequence reads: CASSPTPTFFYGYTF. In nucleotides, the sequence is TGTGCCAGCAGCCCGACCCCGACATTCTTCTATGGCTACACCTTC.